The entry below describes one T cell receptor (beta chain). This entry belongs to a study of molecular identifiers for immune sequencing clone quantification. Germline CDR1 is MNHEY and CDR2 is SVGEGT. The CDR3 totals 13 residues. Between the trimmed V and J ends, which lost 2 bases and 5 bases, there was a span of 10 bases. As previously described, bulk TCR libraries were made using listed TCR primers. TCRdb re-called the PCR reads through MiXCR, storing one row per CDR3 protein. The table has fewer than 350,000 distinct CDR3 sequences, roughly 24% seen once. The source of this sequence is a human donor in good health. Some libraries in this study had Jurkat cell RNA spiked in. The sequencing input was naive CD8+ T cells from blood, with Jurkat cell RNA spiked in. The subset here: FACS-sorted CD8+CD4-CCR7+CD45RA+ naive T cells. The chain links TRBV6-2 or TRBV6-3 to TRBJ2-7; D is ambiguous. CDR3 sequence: CASSYPKWDEQYF. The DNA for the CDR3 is TGTGCCAGCAGTTACCCAAAATGGGACGAGCAGTACTTC.